This T cell receptor (beta chain) was found in a study of blood T cell repertoires in COVID-19. The overall study: There were acute and convalescent COVID-19 samples, and they came from the United States, Italy and Spain. Sample material is recorded as cDNA or gDNA derived from T cells, B-cell-depleted T cells, or PBMCs.

Germline V lookup: CDR1 SGHNT, CDR2 YYREEE (reference sequence). Deletions cut 4 bases from V and 10 bases from J, with 17 bases between. This CDR3 region has 14 residues. As originally analysed: Amplification of reference gene primers was used by the study to estimate nucleated cell counts. The protocol was immunoSEQ multiplex PCR, while the TCRdb copy is restricted to in-frame clones and leaves out a portion. V, J and clone size are taken as reported in that table, and D and trimming were inferred from the DNA itself. Of approximately 58,000 clones listed, 90% are singletons. The V and J genes are TRBV5-4 and TRBJ1-4; possible D gene TRBD1, 6 bases. This receptor was identified in a woman older than 75 with active COVID-19. The sequenced material came from peripheral blood. CDR3 loop: CASSLDSSGGKLFF. The CDR3 region has the DNA TGTGCCAGCAGCCTGGACAGTTCCGGGGGAAAACTGTTTTTT.